A single T cell receptor beta chain is shown here with its context. This sample stems from a study of T cell changes during pregnancy in multiple sclerosis. The CDR3 has 13 residues. CDR1 MNHEY and CDR2 SMNVEV come from the germline V gene (reference sequence). Unmatched junction bases numbered 0, after V lost 2 bases and J lost 4 bases. Some clones are missing from TCRdb's copy, which holds only in-frame ones; the method was immunoSEQ multiplex PCR. The sample lists 75,000 to 95,000 clones; under 95% were seen once. This receptor was identified in a female donor with multiple sclerosis, enrolled in a pregnancy study. This chain joins TRBV27 and TRBJ2-7, with 9 bases matching TRBD2. Sequencing was performed on peripheral blood, taken in the first trimester of pregnancy. The CDR3 nucleotides read TGTGCCAGCAGTTTAACTAGCGGGTACGAGCAGTACTTC. Amino acid sequence: CASSLTSGYEQYF.